This entry is about one T cell receptor beta chain. Its antigen is as yet unknown. Specified time point: blood 4 weeks post-SBRT, at nephrectomy. Treatment denoted: 15 Gy SBRT to primary tumor, nephrectomy 4 weeks later. Nephrectomy followed 15 Gy stereotactic body radiation by 4 weeks. The tumor was a clear cell renal cell carcinoma. This sample stems from a study of radiation and T cells in renal cell carcinoma. General study points: Baseline intratumoral clonotype presence is unknown without pretreatment biopsies.

The germline V gene has CDR1 LNHDA and CDR2 SQIVND (reference sequence). V was clipped by 8 bases and J by 7 bases, with 30 bases between them. This CDR3 region has 18 residues. Sequencing was performed with immunoSEQ multiplex PCR; in TCRdb, only in-frame clones are kept and a portion is missing. The sample holds 150,000 or so clones, 88% seen once. Sequencing was performed on blood, taken from a patient whose treatment included radiotherapy and nephrectomy. This chain connects TRBV19 to TRBJ2-1; a possible D gene is TRBD2 (7 bases). This TCR was recovered from a woman in her fifties or sixties with renal cell carcinoma. CDR3 loop: CASGSAYARGRFGNEQFF. CDR3 nucleotides: TGTGCCAGTGGCTCTGCGTATGCGCGGGGGCGTTTCGGGAATGAGCAGTTCTTC.